This entry concerns a single TCR beta chain. Its antigen is still unknown. The data were taken from a study of shared clonotypes between healthy human individuals. Looking at the study overall: Each donor's CD8 memory used one plate, CD8 naive two, each CD4 subset three.

Authors' analysis steps: Because ImmunoSEQ provided only junction sequences with no quality scores, the filtering differed. Produced via immunoSEQ multiplex PCR; TCRdb's table is partial and in-frame only. V and J calls and clone size are those listed in that table; D and trimming were worked out from the DNA. Here the sample spans roughly 120,000 clones, around two thirds being singletons. The study, taken as a whole, reports: Non-shared clonotypes showed lower generation probabilities than clonotypes common to all four donors. It was expected that sequencing depth would affect clonotype sharing among donors.

The receptor was isolated from a woman aged 30 to 39 in good health. The sample consisted of memory CD8+ T cells sorted from blood. The sample's subset: CD45RO+ cells pooled with CCR7-negative TemRA cells.

The CDR3 coding sequence is TGTGCCAGCAAACATTGGGACAGCACCGGGGAGCTGTTTTTT. Translating gives CASKHWDSTGELFF. The rearrangement links TRBV27 to TRBJ2-2; 7 bases fit TRBD1. The CDR3 sequence is 14 residues long. V lost 7 bases, J lost 4 bases, and 6 bases stayed unmatched. Germline CDR1 is MNHEY and CDR2 is SMNVEV (reference sequence).